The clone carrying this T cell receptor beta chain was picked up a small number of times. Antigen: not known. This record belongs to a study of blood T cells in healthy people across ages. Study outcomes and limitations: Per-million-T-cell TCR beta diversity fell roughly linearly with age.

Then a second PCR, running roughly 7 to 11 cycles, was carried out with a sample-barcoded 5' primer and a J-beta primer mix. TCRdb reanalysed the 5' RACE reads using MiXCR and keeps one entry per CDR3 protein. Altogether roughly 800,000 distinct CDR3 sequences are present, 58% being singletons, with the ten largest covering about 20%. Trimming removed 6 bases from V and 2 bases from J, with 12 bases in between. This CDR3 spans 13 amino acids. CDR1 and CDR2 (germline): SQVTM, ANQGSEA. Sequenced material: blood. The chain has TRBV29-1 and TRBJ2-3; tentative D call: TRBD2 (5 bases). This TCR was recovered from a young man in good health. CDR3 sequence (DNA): TGCAGCGTCGAGGAGGTTCCCACAGATACGCAGTATTTT. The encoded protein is CSVEEVPTDTQYF.